Below are 14 T cell receptor beta chains sequenced from a single sample in a study of T cell changes during pregnancy in multiple sclerosis. Repertoires were generated with immunoSEQ multiplex PCR, while TCRdb's copy carries only in-frame clones and drops some. The sample records approximately 110,000 clones, approximately 89% being singletons. The material sequenced was peripheral blood, taken after pregnancy. These receptors all come from a female donor with multiple sclerosis, enrolled in a pregnancy study.

The chain is built from TRBV2 and TRBJ1-1; weak D call: TRBD1 (5 bases). V was cut by 7 bases and J by 8 bases, with 17 bases left in between. The CDR3 is 13 residues long. CDR1 SNHLY and CDR2 FYNNEI come from the germline V gene. The CDR3 DNA is TGTGCCAGCACATCAGGGATGGCACTCGAAGCTTTCTTT. Protein: CASTSGMALEAFF.

The chain is built from TRBV14 and TRBJ2-6, with 7 bases aligning to TRBD1. CDR1 SGHDN and CDR2 FVKESK come from the germline V gene. V was pared by 4 bases and J by 0 bases, with 3 bases of the junction left unmatched. The CDR3 is made up of 16 amino acids. The CDR3 DNA is TGTGCCAGCAGCCCTAGGGGGCGCTCTGGGGCCAACGTCCTGACTTTC. Protein product: CASSPRGRSGANVLTF. Based on the CDR3 plus reference TRBV14 and TRBJ2-6, the full variable domain is EAGVTQFPSHSVIEKGQTVTLRCDPISGHDNLYWYRRVMGKEIKFLLHFVKESKQDESGMPNNRFLAERTGGTYSTLKVQPAELEDSGVYFCASSPRGRSGANVLTFGAGSRLTVL.

The chain employs TRBV6-5 and TRBJ1-6; 7 positions match TRBD1. This CDR3 is built from 15 residues. With 0 bases clipped from V and 10 bases from J, the junction kept 6 bases outside the gene matches. Germline CDR1 MNHEY, CDR2 SVGAGI. CDR3 bases: TGTGCCAGCAGTTACTCAACAGGGGTATACTCACCCCTCCACTTT. It yields the protein CASSYSTGVYSPLHF.

The V gene is TRBV11-1, the J gene TRBJ1-6, with 7 positions matching TRBD1. In germline, CDR1 is SGHAT, CDR2 FQDESV (reference sequence). J gave up 11 bases and V 7 bases, and 11 bases lay outside the gene matches. There are 14 residues in the CDR3. The DNA for the CDR3 is TGTGCCAGCAACCTGGGGATACAGGGGACACCCCTCCACTTT. As protein: CASNLGIQGTPLHF.

The chain has TRBV5-1 and TRBJ1-1; 9 nucleotides agree with TRBD1. CDR1 SGHRS and CDR2 YFSETQ come from the germline V gene. The CDR3 totals 13 residues. The J segment lost 6 bases and the V segment lost 0 bases, leaving 0 bases of the junction unmatched. CDR3 bases: TGCGCCAGCAGCTTGGGGGACAGGGCTGAAGCTTTCTTT. It translates to CASSLGDRAEAFF.

The gene calls are TRBV6-6 and TRBJ1-5, with 8 nucleotides matching TRBD1. The CDR3 is 16 amino acids. V lost 5 bases, J lost 7 bases, and 13 bases stayed unmatched. Germline CDR1 is MNHNY and CDR2 is SVGAGI (reference sequence). The CDR3 sequence: CASSGAGTGRDQPQHF. DNA of the CDR3: TGTGCCAGCAGTGGCGCCGGGACAGGTCGCGACCAGCCCCAGCATTTT.

This clone was observed once. The gene calls are TRBV5-1 and TRBJ1-1; D might be TRBD1 (5 bases). CDR1 and CDR2 from the germline V gene are SGHRS and YFSETQ. Trimming pared 4 bases from V and 0 bases from J, leaving 13 bases between. The CDR3 loop spans 15 amino acids. The CDR3 protein is CASSETTAMNTEAFF. The CDR3 region has the DNA TGCGCCAGCAGCGAGACGACAGCCATGAACACTGAAGCTTTCTTT.

As regards this clone: Distinct nucleotide sequences in the sample also encode this CDR3. This chain connects TRBV5-6 to TRBJ2-7; no clear D. V was pared by 0 bases and J by 0 bases, with 4 bases between. CDR3 length: 13 residues. Germline values: CDR1 SGHDT, CDR2 YYEEEE. The CDR3 nucleotides read TGTGCCAGCAGCTTGGTTAGCTCCTACGAGCAGTACTTC. It is translated as CASSLVSSYEQYF.

Here the CDR3 DNA reads TGTGCCAGCAGCGTCCAACGGGGACAAGGACAGGGACGGACGGATGGCTACACCTTC. It is translated as CASSVQRGQGQGRTDGYTF. The chain joins TRBV9 to TRBJ1-2; TRBD1 aligns across 8 bases. Germline V CDR1 and CDR2: SGDLS, YYNGEE. The trim removed 2 bases at V and 6 bases at J, leaving 21 bases unmatched. The CDR3 totals 19 residues.

The chain links TRBV7-2 to TRBJ1-5; D is uncertain. V lost 5 bases and J 3 bases, leaving 5 bases between the germline ends. The CDR3 consists of 12 residues. CDR1 and CDR2 from the germline V gene are SGHTA and FQGNSA. For the CDR3, the DNA is TGTGCCAGCAGCATATACAATCAGCCCCAGCATTTT. It specifies CASSIYNQPQHF.

The chain has TRBV10-3 and TRBJ1-2; possibly TRBD1 for D (5 bases). This CDR3 has 15 amino acids. The germline V gene has CDR1 ENHRY and CDR2 SYGVKD. Trimming took 4 bases from V and 0 from J, leaving 12 bases between them. CDR3 in DNA: TGTGCCATCAGTGGCCAGGGTGGGACTAACTATGGCTACACCTTC. Amino acids: CAISGQGGTNYGYTF.

The V and J genes are TRBV10-3 and TRBJ1-1; D is perhaps TRBD1 (5 bases). The CDR3 is 13 amino acids. The germline V and J ends were trimmed by 7 bases and 5 bases, with 14 bases remaining between them. Germline V gene data show CDR1 as ENHRY and CDR2 as SYGVKD. As DNA, the CDR3 is TGTGCCATCACACCAGGGTTTAATACTGAAGCTTTCTTT. This sequence encodes CAITPGFNTEAFF.

The CDR3 DNA follows: TGTGCCAGCAGTTTACGGACAGCGAACACCGGGGAGCTGTTTTTT. It encodes CASSLRTANTGELFF. This rearrangement joins TRBV27 to TRBJ2-2, with D maybe TRBD1 (6 bases). V dropped 2 bases and J dropped 0 bases, with 7 bases sitting between them. The CDR3 loop spans 15 amino acids. Germline loops: CDR1 MNHEY, CDR2 SMNVEV (reference sequence).

The rearrangement links TRBV7-3 to TRBJ2-3; possible D gene TRBD1, 7 bases. From germline, CDR1 is SGHTA and CDR2 FQGTGA. Trimming removed 3 bases at V and 5 bases at J, with 15 bases between. The CDR3 spans 15 residues. The CDR3 bases are TGTGCCAGCAGCTTCACTAGGAGGGGGCGAGATACGCAGTATTTT. Translated: CASSFTRRGRDTQYF. Combining the CDR3 with reference TRBV7-3 and TRBJ2-3 gives the whole variable domain GAGVSQTPSNKVTEKGKYVELRCDPISGHTALYWYRQSLGQGPEFLIYFQGTGAADDSGLPNDRFFAVRPEGSVSTLKIQRTERGDSAVYLCASSFTRRGRDTQYFGPGTRLTVL.